This T cell receptor beta chain came from a study of blood T cells in healthy people across ages (dated by TCRdb to between 2014 and 2016). Study-level background: In model experiments, template switching captured about one uniquely barcoded TCR beta cDNA molecule for every two T cells. To track age-related changes in TCR beta repertoire diversity, the study relied on deep sequencing normalized with unique cDNA molecular identifiers. The donors were split into four age groups: young (average around 15 years), middle-aged (39), aged (over 55) and long-lived (over 75). To avoid experimental bias, donors of different ages were spread randomly across the sequencing lanes. Using the same blood draw, the study looked at two additional independent replicas of 1 million unique cDNA reads for two donors, one aged 18 to 30 and the other aged 80 or older. What the work shows at the level of the full study, not this receptor alone: Compared with the aged group, the long-lived group had more naive CD4+ T cells, fewer expanded clones and increased TCR diversity, a pattern suggesting age selection. Estimates of total diversity from one million sequenced T cells were regarded as lower bounds and underestimates. A strong correlation was found between observed TCR beta diversity and the percentage of naive T cells measured by flow cytometry. As age increased, observed TCR beta diversity per million T cells dropped in a roughly linear way, and a significant reduction was already evident by age about 40. Because the CMV infection status of the donors was unknown, age-related changes in expanded clonotypes may potentially have been confounded. Conclusive comparison of naive and antigen-experienced compartments was prevented by the profiling of bulk unsorted PBMCs.

The donors were around 39 Caucasian individuals from Russia, aged roughly 6 to 100 years, who were systemically healthy. Each donor gave 8 to 10 milliliters of peripheral blood, drawn into EDTA-treated Vacutainer tubes. PBMCs were isolated by Ficoll-Paque density-gradient centrifugation, with at least 6 million obtained per sample. Trizol reagent was used to extract total RNA from PBMCs, with at least 5.5 micrograms per sample. The percentages of naive CD45RAhigh/CD27high T cells were determined by flow cytometry on a PBMC aliquot from every donor. Inclusive of the bounding cysteine and phenylalanine, the CDR3 is 14 residues long. Of the read, only the CDR3 DNA is kept; its 42 bases are in frame from base 1. The germline V gene encodes CDR1 DFQATT and CDR2 SNEGSKA (reference sequence). Preparation of the library involved 5' RACE. The instrument was an Illumina HiSeq 2500. The second PCR ran for roughly 7 to 12 cycles and used a J-beta primer mix along with a sample-barcoded 5' primer. A template-switch 5' adaptor carrying 12 random nucleotides introduced a unique molecular identifier onto each TCR beta cDNA molecule. At least 2.5 million CDR3-containing paired-end reads were obtained from each sample. The Mint cDNA synthesis kit, primed by a TRBC-specific oligonucleotide, was used to synthesize first-strand cDNA from all RNA. Following uracil-DNA glycosylase treatment, a first 18-cycle PCR with universal primers M1SS and BC2_uni_R was performed on all cDNA. The published analysis was carried out like this. For normalization, 1 million high-quality reads, each with a distinct molecular identifier, were randomly selected from each sample. Instead of being binned into consensus sequences, reads that shared molecular identifiers were thrown out. MiTCR, run with a Q25 quality threshold and the strictest error-elimination algorithm, handled CDR3 identification, clonotype clustering and error correction. Lower-bound total TCR beta diversity was estimated with a nonparametric unseen species model using Euler transformation. TCRdb applied fastp at Q25 and MiXCR to the public reads, then kept only in-frame beta chains. A single entry per CDR3 protein holds the most common genes and DNA from its merged rows. For this entry, the V and J calls and clone size follow TCRdb and not the study's own pipeline. The sample table contains some 1.7 million distinct CDR3 sequences; only one count was recorded for approximately 28% of them. Jointly, the top ten make up 7.7% of the sample.

With respect to this clonotype: The clone's antigen remains unknown. No clone much larger than this one lies a single base away; base qualities are absent.

What was sequenced was blood. The chain couples TRBV20-1 to TRBJ2-1, and 11 junctional nucleotides match TRBD2. Gene TRBJ2-7 matches the end of the DNA better, so the J call may be wrong. This clonotype originated in a woman aged 30 to 39 in good health. The nucleotide sequence reads as follows: TGCAGTGCCAAACTAGCGGGAGCGACATACGAGCAGTACTTC. Protein translation: CSAKLAGATYEQYF.